The text below deals with one TCR beta chain. This clone showed up just a few times. It lacks a known antigen. Per-base qualities were not stored, and no clone one base away is much larger. These data belong to a study of OX40 agonist ivuxolimab in advanced cancers. About the investigation overall: The costimulatory receptor OX40 (CD134) was targeted by ivuxolimab, a fully human IgG2 agonistic monoclonal antibody. Intravenous ivuxolimab was administered to patients every 2 weeks at six dose levels: 0.01, 0.1, 0.3, 1.5, 3 and 10 mg/kg. The point of sequencing TCRbeta in the periphery was to test whether ivuxolimab changed TCR sequence diversity and drove clonal T-cell expansion. Three dose-escalation patients achieved partial responses, one with hepatocellular carcinoma and two with cutaneous melanoma. The paper reports the monotherapy dose-escalation portion (N of about 51 patients) of the phase I ivuxolimab trial. Patients were allowed to have had prior anti-PD-1, anti-PD-L1 or anti-CTLA-4 therapy, and around 43% of the dose-escalation patients had been treated with checkpoint inhibitors. Of the roughly 52 dose-escalation patients, hepatocellular carcinoma was present in around 20, melanoma in approximately 15, renal cell carcinoma in 9 and head and neck cancer in 9. In the dose-escalation cohort, over 65% of patients were male, and the mean age was approximately 60 years, with a range of 23 to 79.

From cysteine to phenylalanine, the CDR3 is 14 amino acids long. Just the 42-base CDR3 DNA is kept, in frame starting at base 1. Looking up the germline V gene yields CDR1 MGHRA and CDR2 YSYEKL. At the junction V is shortened by 3 bases and J by 9 bases, with 15 bases in between. The trial excluded patients who had a history of autoimmune disease or who were on systemic immunosuppression. Peripheral blood for TCR sequencing was collected from all dose cohorts at baseline, on cycle 4 day 1, and on cycle 7 day 1. The samples were drawn from a first-in-human, open-label, multicenter phase I dose-escalation trial of ivuxolimab. Adults with locally advanced or metastatic melanoma, renal cell, hepatocellular, or head and neck squamous cell carcinoma were enrolled in the trial. Before TCR sequencing, CD4+ T cells and CD8+ T cells were sorted from peripheral blood as separate populations. Genomic DNA was extracted from sorted cells for sequencing of the TCRbeta CDR3 region. The immunoSEQ Assay was used for sequencing of TCRbeta CDR3 regions. TCRdb provides this immuneACCESS table in a form limited to in-frame rearrangements. Some clones are lacking; in checked studies, under half of them reflect an unresolved V gene, and why the rest are absent is not known. A total of more than 65,000 clones appear in this sample, 80% of them only once. Together, the top ten hold 2% to 2.5% of the sample.

Overall study outcomes, separate from this receptor: After ivuxolimab, more expanded clones were found on average in CD8+ T cells than in CD4+ T cells. At doses of 0.1 to 3.0 mg/kg, clonal expansion of both CD4+ and CD8+ T cells in blood was seen between baseline and week 6. Low levels of normalized T-cell clonal expansion were also seen in some nonresponding patients. Antigen specificity was not determined for the clonally expanded peripheral T cells. In partial responders in the 0.1-3.0 mg/kg groups, normalized peripheral clonal expansion was found to be among the lowest, especially among CD8+ T cells.

This sequence originates from an adult with an advanced solid tumor such as melanoma, head and neck, liver or kidney cancer. This specimen consisted of CD4+ or CD8+ T cells sorted from blood, obtained in a trial of the OX40 agonist ivuxolimab. The chain uses TRBV4-1 and TRBJ2-4, and perhaps TRBD1 as D gene, on 5 matching bases. The CDR3 here reads CASSQAAGLGIQYF. The base sequence is TGCGCCAGCAGCCAGGCAGCAGGGTTGGGCATTCAGTACTTC.